A selection of T cell receptor beta chains follows, all from one sample in a study of monozygotic twins with inflammatory bowel disease. TCRdb reworked the 5' RACE reads into one entry per CDR3 protein, no DNA. The repertoire table contains over 150,000 distinct CDR3 sequences. The material sequenced was blood. The receptors shown here come from a human donor with ulcerative colitis or Crohn's disease, or a healthy co-twin of an affected twin (not recorded which). Each CDR3 is given with its conserved first and last residue.

V	J	CDR3
TRBV20-1	TRBJ2-5	CSALGQVQETQYF
TRBV2	TRBJ1-1	CASSDWGTEAFF
TRBV5-6	TRBJ1-2	CASSLEGIYGYTF
TRBV14	TRBJ2-1	CASSQEGVGLAGISEQFF
TRBV7-9	TRBJ1-1	CASSLGTQNTEAFF
TRBV12-3/TRBV12-4	TRBJ2-1	CASRVAGPWDERFF
TRBV4-3	TRBJ1-2	CASSQGQGPNYGYTF
TRBV2	TRBJ2-1	CASSFGGNYNEQFF
TRBV5-1	TRBJ1-2	CACSPGTAPYGYTF
TRBV7-2	TRBJ2-1	CASSSRGGSYNEQFF
TRBV5-1	TRBJ2-2	CASSPKDRGETGELFF
TRBV6-1	TRBJ2-3	CASSGRTGGWADTQYF
TRBV4-3	TRBJ1-4	CASSQGWGGEKLFF
TRBV5-6	TRBJ2-7	CASSSGQTYEQYF
TRBV5-1	TRBJ2-2	CASSLLSGAANTGELFF
TRBV12-3/TRBV12-4	TRBJ2-3	CASSLAVLGGRSTDTQYF
TRBV4-3	TRBJ1-2	CASSPGTDGLYGYTF
TRBV5-5	TRBJ1-5	CASGRGVRENQPQHF
TRBV4-2	TRBJ2-7	CASSQVTGTAREQYF
TRBV11-1	TRBJ2-2	CASSGTGATGELFF
TRBV3-1	TRBJ2-1	CASSPTPGGSYNEQFF
TRBV5-4	TRBJ2-1	CASSSKGWRDSDEQFF
TRBV7-9	TRBJ2-2	CASSFRTGNTGELFF
TRBV5-1	TRBJ2-1	CASSPVVISGNNEQFF
TRBV4-1	TRBJ1-5	CASSPHWDGNQPQHF
TRBV19	TRBJ1-5	CASSIGEPFRPQHF